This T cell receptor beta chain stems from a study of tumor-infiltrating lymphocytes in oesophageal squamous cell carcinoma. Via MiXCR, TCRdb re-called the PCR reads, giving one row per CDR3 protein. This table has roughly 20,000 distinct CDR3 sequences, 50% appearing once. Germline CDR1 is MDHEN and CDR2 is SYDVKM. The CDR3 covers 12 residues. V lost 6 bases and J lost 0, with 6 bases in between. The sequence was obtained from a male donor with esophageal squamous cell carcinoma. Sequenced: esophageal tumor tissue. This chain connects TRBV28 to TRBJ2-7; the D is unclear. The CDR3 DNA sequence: TGTGCCAGCAGGGTTCACTCCTACGAGCAGTACTTC. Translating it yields CASRVHSYEQYF.